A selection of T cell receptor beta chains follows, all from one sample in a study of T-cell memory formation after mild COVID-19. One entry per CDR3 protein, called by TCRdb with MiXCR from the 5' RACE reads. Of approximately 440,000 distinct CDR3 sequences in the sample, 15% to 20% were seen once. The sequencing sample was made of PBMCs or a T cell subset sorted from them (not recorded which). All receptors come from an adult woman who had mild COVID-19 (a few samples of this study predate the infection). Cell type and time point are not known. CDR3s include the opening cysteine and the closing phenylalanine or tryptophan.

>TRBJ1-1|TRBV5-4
CASSSRDGEAFF
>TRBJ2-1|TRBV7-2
CATQLGSGSNNEQFF
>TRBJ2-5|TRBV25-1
CASSPPRSTGVGETQYF
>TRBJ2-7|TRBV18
CASSPPGLASSYEQYF
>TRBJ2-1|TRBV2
CASSARDGNEQFF
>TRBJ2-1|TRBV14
CASSQASGALVMRQFF
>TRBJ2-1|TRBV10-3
CAIETGDNEQFF
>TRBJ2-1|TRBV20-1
CSARVGGGPYNEQFF
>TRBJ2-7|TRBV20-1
CSARSPGTYEQYF
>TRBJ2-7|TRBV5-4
CASSIRTSWTYEQYF
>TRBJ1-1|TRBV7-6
CASSLPSGGNTEAFF
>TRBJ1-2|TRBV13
CASSPGWGRGNYGYTF
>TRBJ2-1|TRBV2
CASSERRSNEQFF
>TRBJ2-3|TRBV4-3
CASTWDRGSTDTQYF
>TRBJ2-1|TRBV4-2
CASSHGSGPYNEQFF
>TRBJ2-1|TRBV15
CATSRDQGGFEQFF
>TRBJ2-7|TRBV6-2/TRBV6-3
CASSRTARGTGEQYF
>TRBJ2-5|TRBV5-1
CASSFRAEETQYF
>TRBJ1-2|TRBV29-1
CSVEMGSGYGYTF
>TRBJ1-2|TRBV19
CASQDPGNYYGYTF
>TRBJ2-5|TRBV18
CASSPGTTNGETQYF
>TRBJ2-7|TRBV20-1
CSAHPGVGREQYF
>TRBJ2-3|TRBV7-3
CASSFQSGTQYF
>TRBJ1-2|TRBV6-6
CASSYGRENGYTF
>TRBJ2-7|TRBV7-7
CASSLDAGAEQYF
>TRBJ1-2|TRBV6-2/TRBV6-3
CASSDRRGARGYTF
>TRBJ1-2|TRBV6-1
CASSATVGTGGERGGYTF
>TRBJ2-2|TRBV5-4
CASSGGTAGELFF
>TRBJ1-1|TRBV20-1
CSARDGRVPNTEAFF
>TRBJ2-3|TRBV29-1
CSVPGGVRSDTQYF
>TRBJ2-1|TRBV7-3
CASSPGLAGAYEQFF
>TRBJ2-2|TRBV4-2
CASSQVPLRPTGELFF
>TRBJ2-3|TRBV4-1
CASSPPGDGRYTSTDTQYF
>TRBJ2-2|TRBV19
CASRGTSNTGELFF
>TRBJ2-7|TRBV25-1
CASSDVQGEIYEQYF
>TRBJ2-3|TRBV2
CATASSKDTQYF
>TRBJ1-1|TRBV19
CASEQRGLTEAFF
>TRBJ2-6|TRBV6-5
CASRPSGANVLTF
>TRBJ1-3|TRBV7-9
CASSFGVSSGNTIYF
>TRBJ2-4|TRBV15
CATSRGYEGSAKNIQYF
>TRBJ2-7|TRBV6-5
CASSPGTGGSHEQYF
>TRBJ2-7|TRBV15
CATSNTAGTSGSRGSYEQYF
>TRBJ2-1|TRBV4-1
CASSQYLNGGTYNEQFF
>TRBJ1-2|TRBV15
CATSTQGTVEGGYTF